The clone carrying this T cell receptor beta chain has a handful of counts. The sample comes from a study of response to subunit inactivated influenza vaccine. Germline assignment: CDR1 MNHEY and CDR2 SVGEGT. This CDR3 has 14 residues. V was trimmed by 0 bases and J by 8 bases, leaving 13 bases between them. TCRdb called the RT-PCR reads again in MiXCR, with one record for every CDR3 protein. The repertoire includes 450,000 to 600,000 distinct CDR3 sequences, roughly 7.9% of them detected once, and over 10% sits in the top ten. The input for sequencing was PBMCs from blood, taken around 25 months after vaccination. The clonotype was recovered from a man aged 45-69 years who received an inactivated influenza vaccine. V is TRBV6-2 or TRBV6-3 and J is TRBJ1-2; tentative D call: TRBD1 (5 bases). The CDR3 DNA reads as TGTGCCAGCAGTTACTCGAATAGGGGCGGCGGCTACACCTTC. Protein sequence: CASSYSNRGGGYTF.